This T cell receptor beta chain emerged from a study of T-cell reconstitution after alpha-beta-depleted transplantation in children. Findings of the study overall: It was surviving recipient T cells and thymic progenitors that gave some patients high TCRbeta diversity at day 60.

For TCRbeta, the library was prepared with unique molecular identifiers. TCRdb re-called the PCR reads through MiXCR, storing one row per CDR3 protein. The sample records more than 15,000 distinct CDR3 sequences, approximately 4.9% being singletons. With respect to this clonotype: Antigen unknown.

This CDR3 has 17 residues. From germline, CDR1 is LGHDT and CDR2 YNNKEL (reference sequence). Between the trimmed V and J ends, which lost 2 bases and 2 bases, there was a span of 15 bases. This sequence was found in a boy aged 10-17 years with acute lymphoblastic leukemia, due to receive a stem cell transplant. The sequencing used PBMCs, collected before TCRalphabeta/CD19-depleted stem cell transplant. The J gene is TRBJ2-2, the V gene TRBV3-1, with D perhaps matching TRBD1 (6 bases). The CDR3 nucleotides are TGTGCCAGCAGCCAACAGGCCCCTGGGACAAACACCGGGGAGCTGTTTTTT. Its translation is CASSQQAPGTNTGELFF.